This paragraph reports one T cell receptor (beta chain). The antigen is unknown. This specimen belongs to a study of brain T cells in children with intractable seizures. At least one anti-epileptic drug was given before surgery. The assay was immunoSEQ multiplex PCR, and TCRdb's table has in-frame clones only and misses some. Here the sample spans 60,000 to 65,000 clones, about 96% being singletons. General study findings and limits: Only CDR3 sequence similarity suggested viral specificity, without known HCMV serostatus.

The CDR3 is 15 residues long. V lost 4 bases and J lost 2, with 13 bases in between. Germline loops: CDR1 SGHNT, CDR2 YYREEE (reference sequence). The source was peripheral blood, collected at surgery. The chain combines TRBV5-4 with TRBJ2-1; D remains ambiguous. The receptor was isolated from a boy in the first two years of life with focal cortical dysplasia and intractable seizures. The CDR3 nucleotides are TGTGCCAGCAGCCCTCGGGTGGGAACCTACAATGAGCAGTTCTTC. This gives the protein CASSPRVGTYNEQFF.